This T cell receptor (beta chain) was captured in a study of cytomegalovirus exposure and HLA in healthy donors. Concerning this clone: Its matching antigen is unknown.

The CDR3 extends over 17 amino acids. The germline CDR1 and CDR2 sequences are SGHVS and FNYEAQ. V lost 5 bases and J lost 4; bases outside the gene matches: 15. The data were produced by immunoSEQ multiplex PCR, yet TCRdb's version contains in-frame clones alone and is incomplete. The table includes approximately 270,000 clones, approximately 86% detected once. Points from the study as a whole: Reported performance of the classifier showed diagnosis of cytomegalovirus status with high specificity and sensitivity.

This TCR came from a woman aged 18-29 years in good health and CMV-seronegative. Source material: PBMCs. This rearrangement joins TRBV7-6 to TRBJ1-2, with 8 bases aligning to TRBD1. The CDR3 sequence: CASSPWPIRGLSYGYTF. CDR3 coding DNA: TGTGCCAGCAGCCCTTGGCCAATCAGGGGGCTAAGCTATGGCTACACCTTC.